This is a list of T cell receptor beta chains from one sample in a study of cytomegalovirus exposure and HLA in healthy donors. Sequencing used immunoSEQ multiplex PCR; TCRdb keeps in-frame clones, though not all of them. The repertoire includes over 95,000 clones, approximately 77% of them detected once, and about 8.3% sits in the top ten. Material: PBMCs. The receptors derive from a female donor in good health and CMV-seronegative. Each CDR3 is given with its conserved first and last residue. D genes are given only for firm matches.

V: TRBV5-1; D: .; J: TRBJ1-5; CDR3: CASSLDNYQPQHF
V: TRBV30; D: TRBD2; J: TRBJ2-2; CDR3: CAWRALAGVTGELFF
V: TRBV7-6; D: .; J: TRBJ2-6; CDR3: CASSFVRVSGANVLTF
V: TRBV9; D: .; J: TRBJ1-2; CDR3: CASSVGDSNYGYTF
V: TRBV5-1; D: TRBD1; J: TRBJ2-3; CDR3: CASSRGLDTQYF
V: TRBV7-2; D: .; J: TRBJ2-7; CDR3: CASSSRSGSPHYEQYF
V: TRBV7-2; D: .; J: TRBJ2-7; CDR3: CASSLNNAGKYEQYF
V: TRBV9; D: TRBD2; J: TRBJ2-1; CDR3: CASKAGGPNGEQFF
V: TRBV5-1; D: TRBD1; J: TRBJ1-2; CDR3: CASSRGPYYGYTF
V: TRBV19; D: .; J: TRBJ1-5; CDR3: CASSIVRVGSNQPQHF
V: TRBV7-3; D: TRBD2; J: TRBJ2-3; CDR3: CASSLRGTSGTDTQYF
V: TRBV6-5; D: .; J: TRBJ1-1; CDR3: CASRIKNRVEAFF
V: TRBV7-9; D: .; J: TRBJ2-5; CDR3: CASSLVTRSQETQYF
V: TRBV7-9; D: .; J: TRBJ2-1; CDR3: CSSSLARSSYNEQFF
V: TRBV10-2; D: .; J: TRBJ1-3; CDR3: CASSGQLGNTIYF
V: TRBV21-1; D: .; J: TRBJ2-5; CDR3: CASSKAVPGAAGRPYKQYF
V: TRBV15; D: .; J: TRBJ1-6; CDR3: CATSRGQGSSPLHF
V: TRBV19; D: TRBD1; J: TRBJ2-7; CDR3: CASSYRVGTGVHEQYF
V: TRBV5-1; D: TRBD1; J: TRBJ1-4; CDR3: CASSLGVYRGRREKLFF
V: TRBV7-9; D: .; J: TRBJ1-6; CDR3: CASSGGHDSPLHF
V: TRBV4-1; D: TRBD1; J: TRBJ2-7; CDR3: CASSLAGTGYTSEQYF
V: TRBV13; D: .; J: TRBJ1-1; CDR3: CASTSLGGNTEAFF
V: TRBV14; D: .; J: TRBJ1-6; CDR3: CASSQGEGWSPLHF
V: TRBV18; D: TRBD1; J: TRBJ2-7; CDR3: CASSPGQGSSYEQYF
V: TRBV2; D: .; J: TRBJ1-2; CDR3: CASSERRREGYTF
V: TRBV28; D: .; J: TRBJ1-1; CDR3: CASTLGENTEAFF
V: TRBV30; D: .; J: TRBJ2-5; CDR3: CAWSVLGSGNQETQYF
V: TRBV16; D: TRBD1; J: TRBJ2-3; CDR3: CASSQSTGSTDTQYF
V: TRBV18; D: .; J: TRBJ1-1; CDR3: CASLQNMNTEAFF
V: TRBV6-4; D: TRBD2; J: TRBJ2-1; CDR3: CASSVLAGSYNEQFF
V: TRBV5-1; D: .; J: TRBJ1-2; CDR3: CASSQGQTYGYTF
V: TRBV5-5; D: TRBD1; J: TRBJ1-2; CDR3: CASSRDRGYGYTF
V: TRBV7-9; D: .; J: TRBJ1-2; CDR3: CASSPWGVLRGYTF
V: TRBV15; D: .; J: TRBJ1-5; CDR3: CATSPGPGGGQPQHF
V: TRBV27; D: .; J: TRBJ2-2; CDR3: CASSLSIESTGELFF
V: TRBV7-3; D: .; J: TRBJ1-6; CDR3: CASSWDIGSPLHF
V: TRBV7-2; D: TRBD1; J: TRBJ2-6; CDR3: CAEGASGANVLTF
V: TRBV2; D: TRBD2; J: TRBJ2-3; CDR3: CASIPSGGVGDTQYF
V: TRBV11-2; D: .; J: TRBJ1-4; CDR3: CASRAEQGLNEKLFF
V: TRBV18; D: TRBD2; J: TRBJ2-3; CDR3: CASSPTSASYTDTQYF
V: TRBV11-2; D: .; J: TRBJ1-2; CDR3: CASNLGGRLDGYTF
V: TRBV11-2; D: .; J: TRBJ2-1; CDR3: CASSLAAAKNEQFF
V: TRBV15; D: TRBD2; J: TRBJ2-7; CDR3: CATSRDRGLAGREQYF
V: TRBV2; D: .; J: TRBJ1-5; CDR3: CASRERLGFGEPQHF
V: TRBV28; D: TRBD1; J: TRBJ2-7; CDR3: CASSDPRGQGNGEQYF
V: TRBV30; D: TRBD1; J: TRBJ1-2; CDR3: CAWSRSGTAPYGYTF
V: TRBV30; D: TRBD1; J: TRBJ1-1; CDR3: CAWSGQGVTEAFF
V: TRBV10-2; D: TRBD2; J: TRBJ2-7; CDR3: CASSDVAGTSYEQYF
V: TRBV14; D: TRBD1; J: TRBJ1-4; CDR3: CASSQDRQGANEKLFF
V: TRBV10-3; D: .; J: TRBJ2-2; CDR3: CAISAGGGTNTGELFF
V: TRBV14; D: .; J: TRBJ1-2; CDR3: CASSWGVDYGYTF
V: TRBV15; D: TRBD2; J: TRBJ2-1; CDR3: CATSSGGWAGGSYNEQFF
V: TRBV28; D: .; J: TRBJ1-2; CDR3: CASSLEGGYGYTF
V: TRBV4-3; D: .; J: TRBJ2-7; CDR3: CASSPRAPPMAYEQYF
V: TRBV2; D: .; J: TRBJ1-5; CDR3: CASSETQGGPQHF
V: TRBV29-1; D: TRBD2; J: TRBJ2-1; CDR3: CSVEGLGGTYNEQFF
V: TRBV7-9; D: .; J: TRBJ1-5; CDR3: CASSLRLNQPQHF
V: TRBV30; D: .; J: TRBJ1-6; CDR3: CAWNAGAGREDSPLHF
V: TRBV2; D: .; J: TRBJ1-6; CDR3: CASSEQVGNSPLHF
V: TRBV30; D: .; J: TRBJ1-3; CDR3: CAWSVLGRPLSGNTIYF